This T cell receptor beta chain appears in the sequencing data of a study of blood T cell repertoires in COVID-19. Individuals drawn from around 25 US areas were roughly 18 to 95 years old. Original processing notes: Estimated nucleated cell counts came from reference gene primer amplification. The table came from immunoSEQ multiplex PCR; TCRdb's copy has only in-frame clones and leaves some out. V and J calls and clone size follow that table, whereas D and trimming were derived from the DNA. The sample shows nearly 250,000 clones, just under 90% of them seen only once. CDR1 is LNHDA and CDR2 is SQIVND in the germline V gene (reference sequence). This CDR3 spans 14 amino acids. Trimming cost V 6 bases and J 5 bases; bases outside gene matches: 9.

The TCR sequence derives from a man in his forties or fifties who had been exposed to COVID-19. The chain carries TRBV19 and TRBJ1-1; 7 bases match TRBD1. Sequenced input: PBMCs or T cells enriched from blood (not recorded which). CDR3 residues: CASSRQGDTTEAFF. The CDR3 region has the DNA TGTGCCAGTAGCCGACAGGGCGATACGACTGAAGCTTTCTTT.